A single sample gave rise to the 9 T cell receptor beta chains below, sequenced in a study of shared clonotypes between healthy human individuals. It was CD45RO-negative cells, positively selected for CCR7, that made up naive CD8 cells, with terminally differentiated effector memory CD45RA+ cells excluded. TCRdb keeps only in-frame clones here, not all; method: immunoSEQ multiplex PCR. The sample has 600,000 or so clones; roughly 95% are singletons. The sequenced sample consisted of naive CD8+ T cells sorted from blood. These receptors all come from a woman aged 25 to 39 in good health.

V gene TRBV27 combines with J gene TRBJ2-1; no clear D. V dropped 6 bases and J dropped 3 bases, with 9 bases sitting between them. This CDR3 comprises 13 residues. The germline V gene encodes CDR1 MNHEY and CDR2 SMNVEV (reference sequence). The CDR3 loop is CASSKRDYNEQFF. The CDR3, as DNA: TGTGCCAGCAGCAAAAGGGACTACAATGAGCAGTTCTTC.

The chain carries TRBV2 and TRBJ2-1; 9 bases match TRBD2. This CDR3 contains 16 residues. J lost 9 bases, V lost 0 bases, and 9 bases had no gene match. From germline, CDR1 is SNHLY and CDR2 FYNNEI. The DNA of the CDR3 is TGTGCCAGCAGTGAAGCGTCTGGCGGGAGGGCCGGTGAGCAGTTCTTC. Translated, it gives CASSEASGGRAGEQFF.

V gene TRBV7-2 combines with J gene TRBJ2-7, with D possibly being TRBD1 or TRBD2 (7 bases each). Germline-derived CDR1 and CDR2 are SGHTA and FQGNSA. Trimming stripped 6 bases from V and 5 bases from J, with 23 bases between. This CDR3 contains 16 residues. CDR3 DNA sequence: TGTGCCAGCAGACAAAGGGGGCGGGAGTCCCTTCACGAGCAGTACTTC. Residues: CASRQRGRESLHEQYF. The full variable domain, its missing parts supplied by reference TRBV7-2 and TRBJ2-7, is GAGVSQSPSNKVTEKGKDVELRCDPISGHTALYWYRQSLGQGLEFLIYFQGNSAPDKSGLPSDRFSAERTGGSVSTLTIQRTQQEDSAVYLCASRQRGRESLHEQYFGPGTRLTVT.

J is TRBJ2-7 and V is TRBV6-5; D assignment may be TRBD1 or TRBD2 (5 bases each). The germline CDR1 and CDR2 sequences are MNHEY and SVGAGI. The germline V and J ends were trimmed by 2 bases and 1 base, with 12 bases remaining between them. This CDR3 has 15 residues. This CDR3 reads CASSYRGTRSYEQYF. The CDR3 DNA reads TGTGCCAGCAGTTACCGGGGCACCAGGTCCTACGAGCAGTACTTC.

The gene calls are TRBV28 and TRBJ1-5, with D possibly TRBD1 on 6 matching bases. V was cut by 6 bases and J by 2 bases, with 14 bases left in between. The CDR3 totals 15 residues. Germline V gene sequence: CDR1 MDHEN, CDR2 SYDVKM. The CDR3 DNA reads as TGTGCCAGCAGCATGGGCCCAGGGGGCAATCAGCCCCAGCATTTT. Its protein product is CASSMGPGGNQPQHF. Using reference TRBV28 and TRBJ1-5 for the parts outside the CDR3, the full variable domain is DVKVTQSSRYLVKRTGEKVFLECVQDMDHENMFWYRQDPGLGLRLIYFSYDVKMKEKGDIPEGYSVSREKKERFSLILESASTNQTSMYLCASSMGPGGNQPQHFGDGTRLSIL.

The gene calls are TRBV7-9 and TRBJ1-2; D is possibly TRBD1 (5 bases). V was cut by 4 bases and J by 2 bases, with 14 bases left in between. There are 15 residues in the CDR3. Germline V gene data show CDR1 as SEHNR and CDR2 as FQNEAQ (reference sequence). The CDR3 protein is CASSSGHFSNYGYTF. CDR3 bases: TGTGCCAGCAGCTCCGGACACTTTTCAAACTATGGCTACACCTTC.

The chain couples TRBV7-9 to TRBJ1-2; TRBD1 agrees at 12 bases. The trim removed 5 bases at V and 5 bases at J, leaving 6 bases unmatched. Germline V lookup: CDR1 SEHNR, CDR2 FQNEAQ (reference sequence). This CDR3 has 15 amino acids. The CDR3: CASSPGTGGIYGYTF. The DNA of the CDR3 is TGTGCCAGCAGCCCTGGGACAGGGGGCATTTATGGCTACACCTTC.

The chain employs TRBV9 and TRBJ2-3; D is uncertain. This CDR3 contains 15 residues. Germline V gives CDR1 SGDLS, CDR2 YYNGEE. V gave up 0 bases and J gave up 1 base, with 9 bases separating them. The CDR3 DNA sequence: TGTGCCAGCAGCGTAGGACGGGCGGGCACAGATACGCAGTATTTT. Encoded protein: CASSVGRAGTDTQYF.

The CDR3 spells CASSMARVRTNQPQHF. CDR3 bases: TGTGCCAGTAGTATGGCGAGAGTCCGGACTAATCAGCCCCAGCATTTT. This chain connects TRBV19 to TRBJ1-5; the D is unclear. V lost 3 bases and J 4 bases, leaving 16 bases between the germline ends. The CDR3 is 16 residues long. Germline CDR1 LNHDA, CDR2 SQIVND (reference sequence).